The 18 T cell receptor beta chains given below trace back to one sample, sequenced in a study of blood T cell repertoires in COVID-19 (dated by TCRdb to the early 2020s). The library was prepared using the immunoSEQ multiplex PCR assay. The table comes from immuneACCESS by way of TCRdb, which keeps in-frame sequences with V and J called. Part of the clones is missing from these tables; in studies checked, under half for an unresolved V gene and the rest for unknown reasons. The sample profile shows 200,000 or so clones; about four fifths of them were found once. The ten largest clones add up to less than 8.5% of the sample. The sequenced material came from PBMCs or T cells enriched from blood (not recorded which). These receptors originate from a man aged 40-49 years who had recovered from COVID-19.

The rearrangement uses TRBV6-5 and TRBJ1-3, with D possibly TRBD1 on 5 matching bases. V shed 0 bases and J shed 1 base, with 10 bases lying between them. The CDR3 totals 16 residues. Germline V gives CDR1 MNHEY, CDR2 SVGAGI. CDR3 DNA: TGTGCCAGCAGTTACTCTTTTCAGGGATCTGGAAACACCATATATTTT. It yields the protein CASSYSFQGSGNTIYF.

This clone was seen only once. V and J are TRBV24-1 and TRBJ2-1; TRBD1 matches at 10 bases. The CDR3 has 15 residues. The V gene end was trimmed by 1 base and the J gene end by 7 bases; junction bases not matched to a gene: 3. The V gene's germline CDR1 is KGHDR and CDR2 SFDVKD. In DNA form, the CDR3 reads TGTGCCACCAGTGATTTAGGGACAGGGGTGAATGAGCAGTTCTTC. Amino acids: CATSDLGTGVNEQFF.

A word on this clone: At one end the junction does not follow the germline gene, possibly because of a read error. V usage is TRBV5-5 and J usage is TRBJ1-5; D not certain. The length of the CDR3 is 14 residues. In germline, CDR1 is SGHKS, CDR2 YYEKEE (reference sequence). The CDR3 loop is CASGFTGDNQPQHF. The DNA of the CDR3 is TGTGCCAGCGGCTTTACCGGGGACAATCAGCCCCAGCATTTT.

J is TRBJ1-3 and V is TRBV28; D gene unclear. Germline V gene data show CDR1 as MDHEN and CDR2 as SYDVKM. The ends were cut back, 7 bases at V and 0 bases at J, with 10 bases in the middle. The CDR3 is 14 amino acids. The CDR3 DNA sequence: TGTGCCAGCACGGAGATCAGCTCTGGAAACACCATATATTTT. Residues: CASTEISSGNTIYF.

The chain uses TRBV7-2 and TRBJ1-1; no definite D call. The V end lost 7 bases, the J end lost 4 bases, and 16 bases lay between the germline ends. The CDR3 length is 14 residues. The germline CDR1 and CDR2 sequences are SGHTA and FQGNSA. The CDR3 nucleotides read TGTGCCAGCAACTCCCGAGGGCGGGTCACTGAAGCTTTCTTT. This codes for CASNSRGRVTEAFF.

The rearrangement joins TRBV28 to TRBJ1-1; 10 nucleotides match TRBD1. Germline lookup yields CDR1 MDHEN and CDR2 SYDVKM. This CDR3 is 18 amino acids long. With V trimmed by 6 bases and J by 5 bases, 18 bases remained unmatched. CDR3 nucleotide sequence: TGTGCCAGCAGCCGAGTGGTCCCGGGACAGGGGTCCCTGACTGAAGCTTTCTTT. Its translation is CASSRVVPGQGSLTEAFF.

The rearrangement uses TRBV6-1 and TRBJ2-2, with D possibly TRBD1 on 6 matching bases. Germline lookup yields CDR1 MNHNS and CDR2 SASEGT. The ends were cut back, 2 bases at V and 2 bases at J, with 9 bases in the middle. The length of the CDR3 is 15 residues. This chain's CDR3 is CASSERGSNTGELFF. Written as DNA, the CDR3 is TGTGCCAGCAGTGAAAGGGGGTCAAACACCGGGGAGCTGTTTTTT.

This chain uses TRBV6-6 with TRBJ2-1, with 11 nucleotides matching TRBD2. CDR1 and CDR2 (germline): MNHNY, SVGAGI (reference sequence). This CDR3 contains 14 residues. After removal of 5 bases from V and 8 bases from J, the junction contained 5 bases not matched to a gene. In nucleotides, the CDR3 is TGTGCCAGCAGTCTAGCGGGGGGTTCACATGAGCAGTTCTTC. The encoded protein is CASSLAGGSHEQFF.

The chain is built from TRBV18 and TRBJ2-5; 9 bases line up with TRBD1. CDR3 size: 14 residues. V lost 6 bases, J lost 5 bases, and 7 bases stayed unmatched. Looked up from germline, CDR1 is KGHSH and CDR2 is LQKENI. CDR3 sequence (DNA): TGTGCCAGCTCGCCGCCGGGGACAGGGGAGACCCAGTACTTC. Amino acids: CASSPPGTGETQYF.

The chain is built from TRBV3-1 (or the pseudogene TRBV3-2) and TRBJ1-5, with 8 bases lining up with TRBD1. V was clipped by 5 bases and J by 2 bases; unmatched bases: 14. The germline CDR1 and CDR2 sequences are LGHDT and YNNKEL (reference sequence). The CDR3 length is 18 residues. CDR3 DNA sequence: TGTGCCAGCAGCTATTTGGCTCAGGGGGCGCTTCGCAATCAGCCCCAGCATTTT. Protein product: CASSYLAQGALRNQPQHF.

V usage is TRBV7-2 and J usage is TRBJ2-5; 10 bases line up with TRBD2. Trimming took 1 base from V and 2 from J; bases not matched to a gene: 7. This CDR3 has 17 residues. Germline V CDR1 and CDR2: SGHTA, FQGNSA. Written as DNA, the CDR3 is TGTGCCAGCAGCTTAGTCGGCCTAGCGGGGGTTCAAGAGACCCAGTACTTC. It yields the protein CASSLVGLAGVQETQYF.

The chain is built from TRBV9 and TRBJ2-5; perhaps TRBD2 as D (5 bases). The CDR3 spans 15 residues. V was cut by 3 bases and J by 4 bases, with 16 bases left in between. Germline V gene data show CDR1 as SGDLS and CDR2 as YYNGEE. In DNA, the CDR3 is TGTGCCAGCAGCGCCCCGGGGTGGAGTGGAGAGACCCAGTACTTC. This sequence encodes CASSAPGWSGETQYF. The full variable domain, completed using reference TRBV9 and TRBJ2-5, is DSGVTQTPKHLITATGQRVTLRCSPRSGDLSVYWYQQSLDQGLQFLIQYYNGEERAKGNILERFSAQQFPDLHSELNLSSLELGDSALYFCASSAPGWSGETQYFGPGTRLLVL.

The rearrangement uses TRBV3-1 (or the pseudogene TRBV3-2) and TRBJ1-1; the D is unclear. CDR1 and CDR2 (germline): LGHDT, YNNKEL (reference sequence). The CDR3 has 13 residues. V was trimmed by 5 bases and J by 1 base, leaving 8 bases between them. This chain's CDR3 is CASSSIKNTEAFF. CDR3 DNA sequence: TGTGCCAGCAGCTCCATCAAGAACACTGAAGCTTTCTTT.

The J gene is TRBJ1-6, the V gene TRBV15; 8 bases fit TRBD1. Germline V gene sequence: CDR1 LNHNV, CDR2 YYDKDF (reference sequence). CDR3 length: 15 residues. Trimming cost V 1 base and J 8 bases; bases outside gene matches: 4. CDR3 amino acids: CATSRGQGADSPLHF. CDR3 nucleotide sequence: TGTGCCACCAGCAGAGGTCAGGGGGCTGATTCACCCCTCCACTTT.

The chain carries TRBV14 and TRBJ1-1; 8 nucleotides agree with TRBD1. CDR3 length: 14 amino acids. Germline V gives CDR1 SGHDN, CDR2 FVKESK. Germline trimming cut 5 bases from V and 11 bases from J; bases unmatched to any gene: 13. The CDR3: CASSVVAGGAGAFF. For the CDR3, the DNA is TGTGCCAGCAGCGTCGTAGCAGGGGGCGCGGGGGCTTTCTTT. Supplemented by reference TRBV14 and TRBJ1-1, the full variable domain reads EAGVTQFPSHSVIEKGQTVTLRCDPISGHDNLYWYRRVMGKEIKFLLHFVKESKQDESGMPNNRFLAERTGGTYSTLKVQPAELEDSGVYFCASSVVAGGAGAFFGQGTRLTVV.

The V call is TRBV28, the J call TRBJ2-3; TRBD1 matches 7 bases. The CDR3 totals 15 residues. After removal of 6 bases from V and 0 bases from J, the junction contained 6 bases not matched to a gene. Looked up from germline, CDR1 is MDHEN and CDR2 is SYDVKM. CDR3 in amino acids: CASSFGDRSTDTQYF. The CDR3 DNA reads as TGTGCCAGCAGCTTCGGGGACAGAAGCACAGATACGCAGTATTTT.

The chain recombines TRBV5-4 with TRBJ1-1, with a weak D call TRBD1 (5 bases). The CDR3 is made up of 14 amino acids. Trimming removed 2 bases from V and 3 bases from J, with 11 bases in between. The germline V gene encodes CDR1 SGHNT and CDR2 YYREEE (reference sequence). CDR3 nucleotide sequence: TGTGCCAGCAGCTTACCCCAGGGTGACACTGAAGCTTTCTTT. The encoded protein is CASSLPQGDTEAFF.

This clone appeared once. The V and J genes are TRBV6-5 and TRBJ2-2; D remains unclear. This CDR3 has 13 amino acids. Trimming stripped 2 bases from V and 8 bases from J, with 9 bases between. Germline loops: CDR1 MNHEY, CDR2 SVGAGI. This CDR3 is CASSYAVWGELFF. As DNA, the CDR3 is TGTGCCAGCAGTTACGCAGTCTGGGGGGAGCTGTTTTTT.